Following are 22 T cell receptor beta chains from one sample sequenced in a study of identical twins. One entry per CDR3 protein results from TCRdb running MiXCR on the 5' RACE reads. The repertoire consists of hundreds of thousands of distinct CDR3 sequences, with under 25% occurring once and the leading ten covering approximately 0.52%. The data also belong to a second study, concerning yellow fever vaccine responses in identical twins.

What was sequenced was CD4+ T cells sorted from blood. The receptors come from a young woman in good health.

The CDR3 coding sequence is TGTGCCAGCAGTCTCACAGACCAAGAGACCCAGTACTTC. Its translation: CASSLTDQETQYF. The genes are TRBV6-1 and TRBJ2-5; D ambiguous. The CDR3 extends over 13 amino acids. The germline gives CDR1 MNHNS, CDR2 SASEGT. Trimming cost V 5 bases and J 0 bases, with 7 bases left between them.

The gene calls are TRBV7-9 and TRBJ2-3, with D perhaps TRBD1 (6 bases). Germline assignment: CDR1 SEHNR and CDR2 FQNEAQ (reference sequence). CDR3 length equals 13 residues. The CDR3 protein is CGTRAGETDTQYF. The CDR3 DNA is TGTGGAACAAGGGCAGGGGAAACAGATACGCAGTATTTT. The full variable domain, its missing parts supplied by reference TRBV7-9 and TRBJ2-3, is DTGVSQNPRHKITKRGQNVTFRCDPISEHNRLYWYRQTLGQGPEFLTYFQNEAQLEKSRLLSDRFSAERPKGSFSTLEIQRTEQGDSAMYLCGTRAGETDTQYFGPGTRLTVL.

The chain uses TRBV5-5 and TRBJ2-3, with TRBD2 matching over 7 bases. The CDR3 consists of 17 residues. Germline CDR1 SGHKS, CDR2 YYEKEE (reference sequence). With 4 bases clipped from V and 2 bases from J, the junction kept 13 bases outside the gene matches. The DNA of the CDR3 is TGTGCCAGCAGCACCGATCGCGGACTAGGCGCCACAGATACGCAGTATTTT. It translates to CASSTDRGLGATDTQYF.

The chain couples TRBV28 to TRBJ2-3, with D possibly being TRBD1 or TRBD2 (5 bases each). This CDR3 has 15 residues. With 5 bases removed from V and 0 bases from J, the gap between germline ends came to 12 bases. From germline, CDR1 is MDHEN and CDR2 SYDVKM. The DNA of the CDR3 is TGTGCCAGCAGTGGGACGGTTGAGAGCACAGATACGCAGTATTTT. This gives the protein CASSGTVESTDTQYF.

The chain employs TRBV10-3 and TRBJ2-3; tentatively, D is TRBD1 (5 bases). V lost 9 bases, J lost 6 bases, and 13 bases lay in between. The CDR3 length is 12 residues. Germline CDR1 is ENHRY and CDR2 is SYGVKD. The CDR3 protein is CAIAGYPDTQYF. The CDR3 DNA sequence: TGTGCCATAGCAGGGTACCCGGATACGCAGTATTTT.

This clonotype was recorded a few times. The chain is built from TRBV3-1 and TRBJ2-5; perhaps TRBD2 as D (5 bases). Germline CDR1 LGHDT, CDR2 YNNKEL (reference sequence). Trimming took off 3 bases at V and 2 bases at J, with 10 bases between the two ends. CDR3 size: 14 residues. The DNA of the CDR3 is TGTGCCAGCAGCCATTGGACTTCTCAAGAGACCCAGTACTTC. Its protein product is CASSHWTSQETQYF.

The chain joins TRBV7-8 to TRBJ1-3; a weak D match, TRBD1 (6 bases). Trimming pared 6 bases from V and 3 bases from J, leaving 15 bases between. The CDR3 loop spans 15 amino acids. From germline, CDR1 is SGHVS and CDR2 FQNEAQ. CDR3 sequence: CASSPPSRGGNTIYF. The CDR3 nucleotides are TGTGCCAGCAGTCCTCCGAGCAGGGGTGGAAACACCATATATTTT.

The chain has TRBV2 and TRBJ1-6; the D gene is possibly TRBD1 (5 bases). The ends were cut back, 4 bases at V and 7 bases at J, with 11 bases in the middle. CDR3 length: 14 residues. Germline CDR1 SNHLY, CDR2 FYNNEI. CDR3 in amino acids: CASSGTGYNSPLHF. CDR3 coding DNA: TGTGCCAGCAGTGGAACAGGTTACAATTCACCCCTCCACTTT.

This clonotype appeared once. CDR3 coding DNA: TGCGCCAGCAGTGAGAGACAGGGGGGGGGCTACACCTTC. Translation gives CASSERQGGGYTF. The V and J genes are TRBV10-2 and TRBJ1-2, with 9 bases identical to TRBD1. CDR1 is WSHSY, CDR2 SAAADI, per germline. The CDR3 extends over 13 amino acids. The trim removed 2 bases at V and 8 bases at J, leaving 3 bases unmatched.

Regarding this clonotype: Mismatch with germline at one junction end may stem from a read error. The V and J genes are TRBV7-8 and TRBJ2-5, with TRBD2 as a possible D gene (5 bases). CDR3 length equals 14 residues. Germline V gives CDR1 SGHVS, CDR2 FQNEAQ. CDR3 region: CAGSPSGWAETQYF. CDR3 bases: TGTGCCGGCAGCCCCAGCGGTTGGGCAGAGACCCAGTACTTC.

This chain joins TRBV2 and TRBJ2-1, with 13 bases lining up with TRBD2. The CDR3 spans 14 residues. CDR1 is SNHLY, CDR2 FYNNEI, per germline. The ends lost 2 bases at V and 11 bases at J; junction bases unmatched: 3. In DNA, the CDR3 is TGTGCCAGCAGTGAATCGGGGACTAGCGGGAAGCAGTTCTTC. Its translation: CASSESGTSGKQFF.

The V call is TRBV5-1, the J call TRBJ2-3; possibly TRBD1 or TRBD2 for D (5 bases each). The ends were cut back, 3 bases at V and 0 bases at J, with 14 bases in the middle. The CDR3 extends over 16 amino acids. Per germline, CDR1 SGHRS and CDR2 YFSETQ. The CDR3 nucleotides are TGCGCCAGCAGCTGGTCGGGACGGACTAGCACAGATACGCAGTATTTT. Its protein product is CASSWSGRTSTDTQYF. The whole variable domain, filled in from reference TRBV5-1 and TRBJ2-3, reads KAGVTQTPRYLIKTRGQQVTLSCSPISGHRSVSWYQQTPGQGLQFLFEYFSETQRNKGNFPGRFSGRQFSNSRSEMNVSTLELGDSALYLCASSWSGRTSTDTQYFGPGTRLTVL.

This sequence joins TRBV20-1 and TRBJ1-1; weak D call: TRBD1 (5 bases). This CDR3 has 13 residues. The V gene lost 6 bases and the J gene lost 1 base, with 12 bases spanning the gap. Germline CDR1 is DFQATT and CDR2 is SNEGSKA (reference sequence). The CDR3 nucleotides read TGCAGTGCGTTGGGACTGCAGAACACTGAAGCTTTCTTT. This translates into CSALGLQNTEAFF.

Comments on this clonotype: The junction shows a germline mismatch at one end, possibly a read error. V usage is TRBV6-5 and J usage is TRBJ1-2; D might be TRBD1 (6 bases). The V gene's germline CDR1 is MNHEY and CDR2 SVGAGI. There are 13 residues in the CDR3. The CDR3 sequence is CASSYEGGLPPSF. CDR3 DNA: TGTGCCAGCAGTTACGAGGGGGGCCTGCCACCTTCCTTC.

This clonotype was detected once. CDR3 nucleotides: TGTGCCAGCAGCTTAGTATTCAGGTCTGGGGCCAACGTCCTGACTTTC. Amino acids: CASSLVFRSGANVLTF. V gene TRBV7-8 combines with J gene TRBJ2-6; D remains unclear. V lost 1 base, J lost 1 base, and 8 bases lay in between. The CDR3 runs 16 residues. CDR1 is SGHVS, CDR2 FQNEAQ, per germline.

This clonotype showed up just a few times. The chain carries TRBV3-1 and TRBJ2-5; D gene ambiguous. Trimming pared 4 bases from V and 4 bases from J, leaving 7 bases between. The CDR3 loop spans 12 amino acids. The germline V gene encodes CDR1 LGHDT and CDR2 YNNKEL (reference sequence). The CDR3 DNA follows: TGTGCCAGCAGCCCCGAAGGAGAGACCCAGTACTTC. This gives the protein CASSPEGETQYF.

The table lists this clonotype with a few counts. This sequence joins TRBV5-1 and TRBJ2-5; either TRBD1 or TRBD2 may fit D (5 bases each). CDR3 length equals 15 residues. The V gene lost 7 bases and the J gene lost 4 bases, with 20 bases spanning the gap. Per germline, CDR1 SGHRS and CDR2 YFSETQ. The CDR3 nucleotides are TGCGCCAGCGGCCGGGACGGACGAACTGGAGAGACCCAGTACTTC. Translation gives CASGRDGRTGETQYF.

In this sample, this clonotype turned up a few times. The chain combines TRBV4-1 with TRBJ1-4; 8 bases line up with TRBD1. CDR3 length equals 15 residues. V lost 3 bases, J lost 8 bases, and 8 bases stayed unmatched. The germline CDR1 and CDR2 sequences are MGHRA and YSYEKL. DNA of the CDR3: TGCGCCAGCAGCCATCCGGGACAGGCCTACGAAAAACTGTTTTTT. It encodes CASSHPGQAYEKLFF.

The gene calls are TRBV6-5 and TRBJ2-2; D is unclear. V was trimmed by 1 base and J by 6 bases, leaving 9 bases between them. Germline-derived CDR1 and CDR2 are MNHEY and SVGAGI. This CDR3 comprises 14 residues. CDR3 sequence: CASSYYRSAGELFF. DNA of the CDR3: TGTGCCAGCAGTTACTACCGGAGCGCCGGGGAGCTGTTTTTT.

This clonotype has a handful of counts. This chain connects TRBV4-2 to TRBJ2-1; 9 bases agree with TRBD1. V gave up 1 base and J gave up 2 bases; unmatched junction bases: 3. Per the germline V gene, CDR1 is LGHNA and CDR2 is YNFKEQ. This CDR3 comprises 16 residues. In nucleotides, the CDR3 is TGTGCCAGCAGCCAAGCCCGGACAGGGGCCTACAATGAGCAGTTCTTC. It specifies CASSQARTGAYNEQFF.

The table lists this clonotype with a few counts. V and J are TRBV20-1 and TRBJ2-3; possible D gene TRBD2, 6 bases. Germline V CDR1 and CDR2: DFQATT, SNEGSKA (reference sequence). The CDR3 has 15 amino acids. The V gene lost 6 bases and the J gene lost 4 bases, with 20 bases spanning the gap. CDR3 DNA: TGCAGTGCGCGACGACTAGTCCTTGGTCCAGATACGCAGTATTTT. Translated, it gives CSARRLVLGPDTQYF.

This clonotype was found a few times. This chain joins TRBV4-1 and TRBJ2-5, with 12 nucleotides matching TRBD2. V was clipped by 4 bases and J by 5 bases; unmatched bases: 5. Looked up from germline, CDR1 is MGHRA and CDR2 is YSYEKL. The CDR3 has 15 residues. The CDR3 DNA is TGCGCCAGCAGCCTAAGACTAGCGGGAGCGGAGACCCAGTACTTC. Translation: CASSLRLAGAETQYF.